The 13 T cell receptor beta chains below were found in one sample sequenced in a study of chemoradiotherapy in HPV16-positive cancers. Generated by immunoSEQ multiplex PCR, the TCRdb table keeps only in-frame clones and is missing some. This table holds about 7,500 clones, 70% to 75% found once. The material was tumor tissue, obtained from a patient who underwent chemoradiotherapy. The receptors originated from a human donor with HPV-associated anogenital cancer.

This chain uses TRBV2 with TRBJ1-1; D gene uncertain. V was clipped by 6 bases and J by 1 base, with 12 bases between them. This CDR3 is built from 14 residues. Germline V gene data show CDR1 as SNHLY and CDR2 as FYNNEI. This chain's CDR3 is CASRVLLQNTEAFF. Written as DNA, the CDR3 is TGTGCCAGCAGGGTGCTACTACAGAACACTGAAGCTTTCTTT.

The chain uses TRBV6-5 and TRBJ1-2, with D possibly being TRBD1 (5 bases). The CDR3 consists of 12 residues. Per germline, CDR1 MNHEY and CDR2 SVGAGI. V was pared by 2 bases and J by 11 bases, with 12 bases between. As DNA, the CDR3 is TGTGCCAGCAGTTACGGGGGACGGAATTACACCTTC. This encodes CASSYGGRNYTF.

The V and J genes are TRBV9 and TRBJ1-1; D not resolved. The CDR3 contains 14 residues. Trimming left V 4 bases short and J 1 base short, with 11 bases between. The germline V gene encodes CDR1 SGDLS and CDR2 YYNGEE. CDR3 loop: CASSPRGGNTEAFF. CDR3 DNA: TGTGCCAGCAGCCCCCGGGGAGGGAACACTGAAGCTTTCTTT. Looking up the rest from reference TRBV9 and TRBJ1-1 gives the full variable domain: DSGVTQTPKHLITATGQRVTLRCSPRSGDLSVYWYQQSLDQGLQFLIQYYNGEERAKGNILERFSAQQFPDLHSELNLSSLELGDSALYFCASSPRGGNTEAFFGQGTRLTVV.

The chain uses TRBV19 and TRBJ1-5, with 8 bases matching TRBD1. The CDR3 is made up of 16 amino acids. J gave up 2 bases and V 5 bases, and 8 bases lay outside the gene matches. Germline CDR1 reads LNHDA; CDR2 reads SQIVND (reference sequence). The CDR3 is CASSWTGLAGNQPQHF. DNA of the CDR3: TGTGCCAGTAGTTGGACAGGGTTAGCGGGCAATCAGCCCCAGCATTTT.

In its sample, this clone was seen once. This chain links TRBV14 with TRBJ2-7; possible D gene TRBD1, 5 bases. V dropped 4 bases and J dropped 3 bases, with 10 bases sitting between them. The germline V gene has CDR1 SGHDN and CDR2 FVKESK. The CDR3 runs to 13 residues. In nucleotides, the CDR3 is TGTGCCAGCAGCCGGTACAGGTTCTACGAGCAGTACTTC. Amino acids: CASSRYRFYEQYF.

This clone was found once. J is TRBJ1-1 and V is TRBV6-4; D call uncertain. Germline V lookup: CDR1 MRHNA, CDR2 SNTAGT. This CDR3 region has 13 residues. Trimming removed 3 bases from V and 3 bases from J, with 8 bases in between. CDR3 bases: TGTGCCAGCAGTGATGGGGTTCACACTGAAGCTTTCTTT. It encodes CASSDGVHTEAFF.

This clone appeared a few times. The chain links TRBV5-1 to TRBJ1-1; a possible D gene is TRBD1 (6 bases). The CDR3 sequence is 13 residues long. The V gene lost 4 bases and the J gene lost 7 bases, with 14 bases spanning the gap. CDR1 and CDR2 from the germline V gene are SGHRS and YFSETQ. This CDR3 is CASSPYQGSEAFF. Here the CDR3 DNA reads TGCGCCAGCAGCCCATACCAGGGGAGTGAAGCTTTCTTT.

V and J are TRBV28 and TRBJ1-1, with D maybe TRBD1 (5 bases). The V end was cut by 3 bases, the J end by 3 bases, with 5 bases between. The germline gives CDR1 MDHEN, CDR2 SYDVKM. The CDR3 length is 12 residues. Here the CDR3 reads CASSFRDTEAFF. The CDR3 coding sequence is TGTGCCAGCAGTTTCAGGGACACTGAAGCTTTCTTT. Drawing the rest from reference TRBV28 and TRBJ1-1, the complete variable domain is DVKVTQSSRYLVKRTGEKVFLECVQDMDHENMFWYRQDPGLGLRLIYFSYDVKMKEKGDIPEGYSVSREKKERFSLILESASTNQTSMYLCASSFRDTEAFFGQGTRLTVV.

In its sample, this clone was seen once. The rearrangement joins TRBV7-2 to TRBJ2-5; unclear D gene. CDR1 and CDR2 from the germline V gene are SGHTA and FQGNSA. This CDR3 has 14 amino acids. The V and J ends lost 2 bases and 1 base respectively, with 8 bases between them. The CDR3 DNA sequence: TGTGCCAGCAGCTTAACCGCGATCCAAGAGACCCAGTACTTC. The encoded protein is CASSLTAIQETQYF.

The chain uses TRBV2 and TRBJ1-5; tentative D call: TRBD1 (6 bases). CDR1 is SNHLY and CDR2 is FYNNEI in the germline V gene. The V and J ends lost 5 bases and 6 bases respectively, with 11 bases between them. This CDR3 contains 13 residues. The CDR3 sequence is CASSYRDAQPQHF. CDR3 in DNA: TGTGCCAGCAGTTACAGGGACGCTCAGCCCCAGCATTTT. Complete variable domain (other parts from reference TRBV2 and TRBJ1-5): EPEVTQTPSHQVTQMGQEVILRCVPISNHLYFYWYRQILGQKVEFLVSFYNNEISEKSEIFDDQFSVERPDGSNFTLKIRSTKLEDSAMYFCASSYRDAQPQHFGDGTRLSIL.

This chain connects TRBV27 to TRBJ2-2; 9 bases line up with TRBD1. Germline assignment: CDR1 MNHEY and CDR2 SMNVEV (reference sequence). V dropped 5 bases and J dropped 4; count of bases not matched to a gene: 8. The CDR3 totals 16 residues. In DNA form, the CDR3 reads TGTGCCAGCAGTGGGAAGGGACAGGGTCCCACCGGGGAGCTGTTTTTT. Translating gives CASSGKGQGPTGELFF.

CDR3 sequence reads: CASSLTWGTNQPQHF. The CDR3, as DNA: TGTGCCAGCAGCTTAACGTGGGGTACCAATCAGCCCCAGCATTTT. The V and J genes are TRBV7-3 and TRBJ1-5; D remains unclear. With 0 bases removed from V and 3 bases from J, the gap between germline ends came to 9 bases. Per germline, CDR1 SGHTA and CDR2 FQGTGA. This CDR3 contains 15 residues.

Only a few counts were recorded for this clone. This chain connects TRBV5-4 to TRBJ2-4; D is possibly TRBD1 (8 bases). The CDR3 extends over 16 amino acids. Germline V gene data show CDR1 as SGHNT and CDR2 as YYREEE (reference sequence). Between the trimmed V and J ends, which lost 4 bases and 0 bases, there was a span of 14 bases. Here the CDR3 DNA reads TGTGCCAGCAGCCCGGACAGGGAGGGAGCCAAAAACATTCAGTACTTC. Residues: CASSPDREGAKNIQYF.